This passage covers 25 T cell receptor beta chains from one sample sequenced in a study of T-cell memory formation after mild COVID-19. TCRdb processed the 5' RACE reads anew with MiXCR; each CDR3 protein has one entry. Of 410,000 or so distinct CDR3 sequences listed, about 25% are singletons. Source material: PBMCs or a T cell subset sorted from them (not recorded which). The receptor source for this set is an adult woman who had mild COVID-19 (a few samples of this study predate the infection). Cell type and time point are not known.

The V call is TRBV20-1, the J call TRBJ2-1; D is undetermined. CDR3 length equals 13 residues. Per the germline V gene, CDR1 is DFQATT and CDR2 is SNEGSKA (reference sequence). V lost 7 bases, J lost 7 bases, and 17 bases lay in between. The CDR3 DNA follows: TGCAGTGGGGTATGGACGGCGGAAAATGAGCAGTTCTTC. Protein sequence: CSGVWTAENEQFF.

This clonotype has only a few counts. The chain uses TRBV6-5 and TRBJ2-1; D may correspond to TRBD1 or TRBD2 (5 bases each). Trimming shortened V by 2 bases and J by 10 bases, and 15 bases separated the two germline ends. This CDR3 region has 14 residues. Germline V gene data show CDR1 as MNHEY and CDR2 as SVGAGI. The CDR3 is CASSYTHGTGEQFF. In DNA form, the CDR3 reads TGTGCCAGCAGTTACACCCACGGGACGGGCGAGCAGTTCTTC.

This clonotype was detected many times. The chain recombines TRBV7-8 with TRBJ2-7; D possibly corresponds to TRBD2 (5 bases). The CDR3 is 14 amino acids. Germline V lookup: CDR1 SGHVS, CDR2 FQNEAQ. V dropped 3 bases and J dropped 0 bases, with 9 bases sitting between them. CDR3 in DNA: TGTGCCAGCAGCTTCATTCGGGACTCCTACGAGCAGTACTTC. Residues: CASSFIRDSYEQYF.

The gene calls are TRBV2 and TRBJ1-5; D is undetermined. The CDR3 extends over 13 amino acids. The germline CDR1 and CDR2 sequences are SNHLY and FYNNEI. V lost 1 base, J lost 6 bases, and 7 bases lay in between. CDR3 sequence reads: CASSEERRQPQHF. For the CDR3, the DNA is TGTGCCAGCAGTGAAGAAAGGCGTCAGCCCCAGCATTTT.

There are a few counts of this clonotype. CDR3 sequence reads: CASSLSTETEAFF. DNA of the CDR3: TGTGCCAGCTCACTATCGACAGAGACTGAAGCTTTCTTT. The rearrangement uses TRBV18 and TRBJ1-1; tentatively, D is TRBD1 (5 bases). The CDR3 extends over 13 amino acids. Deletions cut 4 bases from V and 5 bases from J, with 11 bases between. Germline V gene data show CDR1 as KGHSH and CDR2 as LQKENI. The variable domain in full, with the rest retrieved from reference TRBV18 and TRBJ1-1, is NAGVMQNPRHLVRRRGQEARLRCSPMKGHSHVYWYRQLPEEGLKFMVYLQKENIIDESGMPKERFSAEFPKEGPSILRIQQVVRGDSAAYFCASSLSTETEAFFGQGTRLTVV.

The rearrangement uses TRBV6-5 and TRBJ1-5; no firm D call. This CDR3 is built from 16 residues. Germline assignment: CDR1 MNHEY and CDR2 SVGAGI. With 5 bases removed from V and 2 bases from J, the gap between germline ends came to 16 bases. The CDR3 region has the DNA TGTGCCAGCAGTCCCGTTGGACGTTTAGGCAATCAGCCCCAGCATTTT. Translating it yields CASSPVGRLGNQPQHF.

V is TRBV4-1 and J is TRBJ2-7, with 8 positions matching TRBD1. Germline V lookup: CDR1 MGHRA, CDR2 YSYEKL. The CDR3 is made up of 16 amino acids. The ends lost 0 bases at V and 2 bases at J; junction bases unmatched: 6. Here the CDR3 reads CASSQDQGAWTYEQYF. For the CDR3, the DNA is TGCGCCAGCAGCCAAGATCAGGGGGCTTGGACCTACGAGCAGTACTTC.

The V gene is TRBV12-3 or TRBV12-4, the J gene TRBJ2-7; D may be TRBD1 or TRBD2 (6 bases each). Trimming left V 1 base short and J 2 bases short, with 15 bases between. The length of the CDR3 is 16 residues. The CDR3 coding sequence is TGTGCCAGCAGTTTAGGGGGGGCCCCCTATCCCTACGAGCAGTACTTC. Protein product: CASSLGGAPYPYEQYF.

The V and J genes are TRBV7-2 and TRBJ2-7; D remains ambiguous. The V end lost 0 bases, the J end lost 0 bases, and 12 bases lay between the germline ends. Looked up from germline, CDR1 is SGHTA and CDR2 is FQGNSA. This CDR3 has 16 residues. This chain's CDR3 is CASSLAGGNPSYEQYF. In DNA form, the CDR3 reads TGTGCCAGCAGCTTAGCGGGCGGTAACCCCTCCTACGAGCAGTACTTC.

The rearrangement links TRBV6-2 or TRBV6-3 to TRBJ2-5; TRBD2 agrees at 10 bases. Germline lookup yields CDR1 MNHEY and CDR2 SVGEGT. The CDR3 runs 14 residues. The ends lost 4 bases at V and 4 bases at J; junction bases unmatched: 3. The CDR3, as DNA: TGTGCCAGCAGTTTCAGCGGGAGGGGAGAGACCCAGTACTTC. It is translated as CASSFSGRGETQYF.

The rearrangement joins TRBV7-9 to TRBJ2-7, with TRBD1 identical over 10 bases. CDR1 SEHNR and CDR2 FQNEAQ come from the germline V gene (reference sequence). V shed 6 bases, J shed 2 bases, and the junction held 10 bases outside the gene matches. The CDR3 length is 16 residues. CDR3 in amino acids: CASSGTGAFNPYEQYF. In DNA form, the CDR3 reads TGTGCCAGCAGTGGGACAGGGGCCTTTAATCCCTACGAGCAGTACTTC.

This chain links TRBV24-1 with TRBJ1-2; TRBD1 might be the D (5 bases). From germline, CDR1 is KGHDR and CDR2 SFDVKD. The germline V and J ends were trimmed by 1 base and 6 bases, with 8 bases remaining between them. CDR3 length: 13 residues. The CDR3 is CATSDFAGNGYTF. DNA of the CDR3: TGTGCCACCAGTGATTTCGCAGGGAATGGCTACACCTTC.

V is TRBV2 and J is TRBJ2-1; 7 bases match TRBD2. V gave up 3 bases and J gave up 0 bases; unmatched junction bases: 11. The CDR3 sequence is 18 residues long. In germline, CDR1 is SNHLY, CDR2 FYNNEI. CDR3 sequence: CASSDGIAGGLSYNEQFF. The CDR3 bases are TGTGCCAGCAGTGATGGGATAGCGGGTGGTCTCTCCTACAATGAGCAGTTCTTC.

The V and J genes are TRBV18 and TRBJ2-1; the D is unclear. CDR1 is KGHSH, CDR2 LQKENI, per germline. The CDR3 loop spans 13 amino acids. Deletions cut 1 base from V and 6 bases from J, with 7 bases between. The CDR3 here is CASSPQTTNEQFF. The CDR3 DNA is TGTGCCAGCTCACCACAGACCACCAATGAGCAGTTCTTC.

The rearrangement uses TRBV6-2 or TRBV6-3 and TRBJ2-1; TRBD1 might be the D (6 bases). Trimming pared 7 bases from V and 0 bases from J, leaving 10 bases between. Germline V gives CDR1 MNHEY, CDR2 SVGEGT. The CDR3 covers 14 residues. In DNA, the CDR3 is TGTGCCAGCAAGCAGGGGAGCTCCTACAATGAGCAGTTCTTC. It yields the protein CASKQGSSYNEQFF.

This clonotype was detected only a few times. The chain employs TRBV29-1 and TRBJ2-1; D remains ambiguous. From germline, CDR1 is SQVTM and CDR2 ANQGSEA. CDR3 length equals 13 residues. The V and J ends lost 6 bases and 7 bases respectively, with 16 bases between them. Written as DNA, the CDR3 is TGCAGCGTCAGGAGCTCAAACTCGAATGAGCAGTTCTTC. The encoded protein is CSVRSSNSNEQFF.

The V call is TRBV29-1, the J call TRBJ2-5; TRBD2 matches 8 bases. V lost 3 bases and J lost 4; bases outside the gene matches: 7. Germline V gives CDR1 SQVTM, CDR2 ANQGSEA. This CDR3 spans 14 amino acids. Here the CDR3 DNA reads TGCAGCGTTGAGCGACTAGCGTCAGGAGAGACCCAGTACTTC. Protein sequence: CSVERLASGETQYF.

This clonotype was detected a few times. The chain is built from TRBV20-1 and TRBJ1-3, with a possible D match to TRBD1 (5 bases). V shed 0 bases and J shed 2 bases, with 11 bases lying between them. Per germline, CDR1 DFQATT and CDR2 SNEGSKA (reference sequence). The CDR3 is 15 residues long. The CDR3 DNA reads TGCAGTGCTAGAGATTCAGGAGGGGCTGGAAACACCATATATTTT. Protein: CSARDSGGAGNTIYF.

In its sample, this clonotype was seen a few times. The chain uses TRBV5-1 and TRBJ2-7; the D gene is possibly TRBD2 (7 bases). Germline-derived CDR1 and CDR2 are SGHRS and YFSETQ. The CDR3 sequence is 19 residues long. Trimming took 0 bases from V and 2 from J, leaving 24 bases between them. The CDR3 loop reads CASSLGPGRKRGGTYEQYF. CDR3 in DNA: TGCGCCAGCAGCTTGGGTCCGGGCCGAAAGAGGGGGGGCACCTACGAGCAGTACTTC.

There are a few counts of this clonotype. The chain combines TRBV28 with TRBJ1-2; D is unclear. Trimming removed 4 bases from V and 5 bases from J, with 20 bases in between. The germline V gene encodes CDR1 MDHEN and CDR2 SYDVKM. The CDR3 has 16 residues. The CDR3 DNA reads TGTGCCAGCAGTTCTCGTGGGCCCCAGGAGCAATATGGCTACACCTTC. This encodes CASSSRGPQEQYGYTF.

This clonotype was counted a few times. The chain uses TRBV5-6 and TRBJ2-2; tentatively, D is TRBD1 or TRBD2 (5 bases each). The germline CDR1 and CDR2 sequences are SGHDT and YYEEEE. V lost 3 bases and J 0 bases, leaving 12 bases between the germline ends. The CDR3 has 16 residues. As DNA, the CDR3 is TGTGCCAGCAGCTGGGGACCGGACGCGAACACCGGGGAGCTGTTTTTT. Its protein product is CASSWGPDANTGELFF.

CDR3 DNA sequence: TGTGCCACCAGTGATTTACTAGCGGGAGTAGGAGATACGCAGTATTTT. It yields the protein CATSDLLAGVGDTQYF. The rearrangement joins TRBV24-1 to TRBJ2-3, with 11 nucleotides matching TRBD2. J gave up 5 bases and V 1 base, and 4 bases lay outside the gene matches. Germline V CDR1 and CDR2: KGHDR, SFDVKD. The CDR3 is made up of 16 amino acids.

A few counts support this clonotype. The CDR3 sequence is CASSWQGSYEQYF. Here the CDR3 DNA reads TGTGCCAGCAGTTGGCAGGGCTCCTACGAGCAGTACTTC. V usage is TRBV27 and J usage is TRBJ2-7; possibly TRBD1 for D (5 bases). The length of the CDR3 is 13 residues. Trimming removed 4 bases at V and 0 bases at J, with 7 bases between. Germline loops: CDR1 MNHEY, CDR2 SMNVEV (reference sequence).

A few counts support this clonotype. CDR3 DNA: TGTGCCAGCAGCCAAGGGCGGACAGGGAGTCAGCCCCAGCATTTT. Its translation: CASSQGRTGSQPQHF. The chain combines TRBV7-9 with TRBJ1-5; TRBD1 matches 8 bases. Germline V gene lookup returns CDR1 SEHNR and CDR2 FQNEAQ (reference sequence). V lost 5 bases and J lost 6; bases outside the gene matches: 9. CDR3 size: 15 residues.

This clonotype was seen more than once but under ten times. The chain recombines TRBV18 with TRBJ2-7, with D maybe TRBD1 (6 bases). The CDR3 is made up of 14 amino acids. CDR1 and CDR2 from the germline V gene are KGHSH and LQKENI. V shed 6 bases and J shed 3 bases, with 15 bases lying between them. The CDR3 loop is CASSPNTQGYEQYF. CDR3 nucleotides: TGTGCCAGCTCTCCGAATACACAGGGCTACGAGCAGTACTTC.